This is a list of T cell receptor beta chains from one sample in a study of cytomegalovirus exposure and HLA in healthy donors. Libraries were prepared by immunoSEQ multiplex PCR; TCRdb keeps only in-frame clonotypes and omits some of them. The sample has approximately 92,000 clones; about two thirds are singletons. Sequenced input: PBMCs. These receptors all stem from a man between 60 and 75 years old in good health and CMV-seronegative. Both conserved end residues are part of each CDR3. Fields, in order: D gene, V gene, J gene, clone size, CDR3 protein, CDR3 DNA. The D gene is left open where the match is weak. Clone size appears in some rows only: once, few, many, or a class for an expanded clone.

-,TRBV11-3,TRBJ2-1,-,CASSLASGGEQFF,TGTGCCAGCAGCTTAGCGAGCGGCGGTGAGCAGTTCTTC
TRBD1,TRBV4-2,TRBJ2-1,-,CASSQDNRGDYQFF,TGTGCCAGCAGCCAAGACAACAGGGGCGATTATCAGTTCTTC
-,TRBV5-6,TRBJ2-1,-,CASSGRQAGSSYNEQFF,TGTGCCAGCAGCGGCCGTCAAGCCGGGAGCTCCTACAATGAGCAGTTCTTC
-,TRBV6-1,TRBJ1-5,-,CASSPGGNQPQHF,TGTGCCAGCAGTCCGGGGGGTAATCAGCCCCAGCATTTT
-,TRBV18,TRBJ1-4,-,CASSRTGGETNEKLFF,TGTGCCAGCTCACGAACTGGAGGGGAAACTAATGAAAAACTGTTTTTT
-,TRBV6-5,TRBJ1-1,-,CASSYLYRVVNTEAFF,TGTGCCAGCAGTTACCTCTACAGGGTGGTGAACACTGAAGCTTTCTTT
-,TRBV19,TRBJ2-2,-,CASTERGGLGNTGELFF,TGTGCCAGTACTGAGCGAGGAGGGCTAGGGAACACCGGGGAGCTGTTTTTT
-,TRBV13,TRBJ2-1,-,CTWQAGAPRGEQFF,TGTACCTGGCAGGCGGGGGCCCCTCGAGGGGAGCAGTTCTTC
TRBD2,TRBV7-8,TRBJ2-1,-,CASSPYVAGVLYNEQFF,TGTGCCAGCAGCCCGTACGTAGCGGGTGTACTCTACAATGAGCAGTTCTTC
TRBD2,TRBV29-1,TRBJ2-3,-,CSVEEASGGDTQYF,TGCAGCGTTGAAGAGGCTAGCGGGGGAGATACGCAGTATTTT
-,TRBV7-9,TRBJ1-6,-,CASSLDRVNSPLHF,TGTGCCAGCAGCTTAGACAGGGTAAATTCACCCCTCCACTTT
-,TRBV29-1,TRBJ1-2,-,CSVALGRVRGYTF,TGCAGCGTTGCGTTAGGGAGGGTTCGTGGCTACACCTTC
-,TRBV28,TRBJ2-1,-,CASSFHAAAGYNEQFF,TGTGCCAGCAGTTTTCATGCGGCGGCGGGCTACAATGAGCAGTTCTTC
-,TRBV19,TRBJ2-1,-,CASSQGSSYNEQFF,TGTGCCAGTAGTCAGGGAAGCTCCTACAATGAGCAGTTCTTC
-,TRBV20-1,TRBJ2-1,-,CSARGHHEQFF,TGCAGTGCTAGAGGGCACCATGAGCAGTTCTTC
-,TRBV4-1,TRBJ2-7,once,CASSQGTKSSYEQYF,TGCGCCAGCAGCCAAGGAACGAAGAGCTCCTACGAGCAGTACTTC
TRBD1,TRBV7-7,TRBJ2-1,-,CASSYGTGSDEQFF,TGTGCTAGCAGTTACGGGACAGGGTCGGATGAGCAGTTCTTC
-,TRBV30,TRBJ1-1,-,CAWSNGLMNTEAFF,TGTGCCTGGAGCAATGGGCTTATGAACACTGAAGCTTTCTTT
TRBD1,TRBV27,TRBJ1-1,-,CASSPTGGTEAFF,TGTGCCAGCAGTCCCACAGGGGGGACTGAAGCTTTCTTT
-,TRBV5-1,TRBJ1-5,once,CASSPRTGNQPQHF,TGCGCCAGCAGCCCCCGGACAGGCAATCAGCCCCAGCATTTT
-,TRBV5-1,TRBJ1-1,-,CASSVAGGGGYAFF,TGCGCCAGCAGCGTGGCGGGAGGTGGGGGATACGCTTTCTTT
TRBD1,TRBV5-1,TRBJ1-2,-,CASSPRTGGSNYGYTF,TGCGCCAGCAGCCCCCGGACAGGCGGATCTAACTATGGCTACACCTTC
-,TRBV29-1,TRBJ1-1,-,CSVGDWANTEAFF,TGCAGCGTTGGAGATTGGGCGAACACTGAAGCTTTCTTT
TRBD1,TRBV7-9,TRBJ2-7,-,CASSSPDRGTYEQYF,TGTGCCAGCAGCTCGCCGGACAGGGGCACCTACGAGCAGTACTTC
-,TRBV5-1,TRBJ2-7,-,CASRTAGYGAEYEQYF,TGCGCCAGCAGGACGGCGGGATATGGGGCGGAGTACGAGCAGTACTTC
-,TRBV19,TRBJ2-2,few,CASRAGGERYTGELFF,TGTGCCAGTAGAGCGGGCGGGGAGAGATACACCGGGGAGCTGTTTTTT
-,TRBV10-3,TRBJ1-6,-,CAIRGARRPDSPLHF,TGTGCCATCAGGGGGGCCAGGCGGCCGGATTCACCCCTCCACTTT
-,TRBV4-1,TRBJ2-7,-,CASSQEELADEQYF,TGCGCCAGCAGCCAAGAGGAACTAGCAGACGAGCAGTACTTC
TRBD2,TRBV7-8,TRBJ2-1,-,CASSLLAGGPDEQFF,TGTGCCAGCAGCCTCCTAGCGGGAGGGCCTGACGAGCAGTTCTTC
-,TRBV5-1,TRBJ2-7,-,CASTLGTWAIYEQYF,TGCGCCAGCACCCTAGGGACTTGGGCCATCTACGAGCAGTACTTC
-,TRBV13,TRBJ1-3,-,CASSLGRGSGNTIYF,TGTGCCAGCAGCTTAGGCCGGGGCTCTGGAAACACCATATATTTT
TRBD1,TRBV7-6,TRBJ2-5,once,CASSPRQGAPGETQYF,TGTGCCAGCAGCCCCCGACAGGGGGCGCCGGGGGAGACCCAGTACTTC
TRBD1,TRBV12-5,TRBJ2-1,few,CASERAGDRGFNEQFF,TGTGCTAGTGAGCGCGCCGGGGACAGGGGGTTCAATGAGCAGTTCTTC
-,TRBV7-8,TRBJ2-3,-,CASSLDADSSTDTQYF,TGTGCCAGCAGCTTAGATGCTGACTCTAGCACAGATACGCAGTATTTT
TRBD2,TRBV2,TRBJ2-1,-,CASSEMTSGRFEQFF,TGTGCCAGCAGTGAAATGACTAGCGGGAGGTTTGAGCAGTTCTTC
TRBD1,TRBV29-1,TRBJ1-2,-,CSVTGTGEGYTF,TGCAGCGTTACCGGGACAGGGGAAGGCTACACCTTC
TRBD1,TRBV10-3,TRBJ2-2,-,CAISGRDRGLGGELFF,TGTGCCATCAGTGGCCGGGACAGGGGGCTCGGGGGGGAGCTGTTTTTT
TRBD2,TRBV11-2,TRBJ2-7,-,CASDTDELAGHRAYEQYF,TGTGCCAGCGATACGGACGAACTAGCGGGGCACCGGGCCTACGAGCAGTACTTC
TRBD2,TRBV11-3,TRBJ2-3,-,CASSLDGGSDTQYF,TGTGCCAGCAGCTTAGACGGGGGGTCAGATACGCAGTATTTT
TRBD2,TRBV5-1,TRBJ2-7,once,CASSSSGIGIGEQYF,TGCGCCAGCAGCTCTAGCGGGATAGGAATAGGCGAGCAGTACTTC
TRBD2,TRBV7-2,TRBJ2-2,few,CASTLAGPNTGELFF,TGTGCCAGCACTCTAGCGGGGCCTAACACCGGGGAGCTGTTTTTT
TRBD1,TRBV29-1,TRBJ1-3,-,CSVDLQGTGNTIYF,TGCAGCGTTGATTTACAGGGGACTGGAAACACCATATATTTT
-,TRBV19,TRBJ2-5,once,CASSMAGVQETQYF,TGTGCCAGTAGTATGGCAGGCGTTCAAGAGACCCAGTACTTC